This T cell receptor beta chain was recovered during a study of blood T cell repertoires in COVID-19. The CDR3 sequence is 13 residues long. Germline-derived CDR1 and CDR2 are MNHEY and SVGAGI. V was trimmed by 8 bases and J by 0 bases, leaving 7 bases between them. In the original analysis: The assay estimated nucleated cells by amplifying reference gene primers. Profiled with immunoSEQ multiplex PCR; TCRdb holds only in-frame clones, not every one. D and trimming come from the DNA, and the V and J calls and clone size come from that table. The top ten clones hold about 3.4% of a sample with roughly 260,000 clones, approximately 82% of them seen once.

The sequence derives from a woman aged 18-35 years with acute or convalescent COVID-19. The chain is built from TRBV6-5 and TRBJ1-4; D is unclear. Sequencing was performed on peripheral blood. CDR3 DNA sequence: TGTGCCAGCGGTCGGGCAACTAATGAAAAACTGTTTTTT. Its translation: CASGRATNEKLFF.